This T cell receptor beta chain derives from a study of radiation and T cells in renal cell carcinoma. Study-wide findings and caveats: Top tumor clonotypes rose in blood 2 weeks post-radiation, then contracted. Baseline intratumoral clonotype presence is unknown without pretreatment biopsies.

Regarding this clone: What it recognizes is unknown.

Time point denoted: baseline pretreatment blood. Treatment of the sample: 15 Gy SBRT to primary tumor, nephrectomy 4 weeks later. J lost 10 bases, V lost 0 bases, and 0 bases had no gene match. This CDR3 region has 14 residues. CDR1 and CDR2 (germline): KGHSH, LQKENI. The data were produced by immunoSEQ multiplex PCR, yet TCRdb's version contains in-frame clones alone and is incomplete. The table has approximately 120,000 clones, approximately 80% seen once; the top ten hold around 2.8%. Specimen: blood, collected from a patient whose treatment included radiotherapy and nephrectomy. This receptor was identified in a woman aged 55-69 years with renal cell carcinoma. This chain joins TRBV18 and TRBJ2-1; the match to TRBD2 covers 13 bases. DNA of the CDR3: TGTGCCAGCTCACCACCGGGACTAGCGGGAGAGCAGTTCTTC. Translating it yields CASSPPGLAGEQFF.